Listed below are T cell receptor beta chains from one sample, sequenced in a study of T cell repertoires in ileal Crohn's disease. Here immunoSEQ multiplex PCR was the method, and the copy in TCRdb shows in-frame clones only, minus some. Here the sample spans over 25,000 clones, about 80% being singletons. Sequencing was carried out using ileal tissue. These receptors came from an adult with Crohn's disease. Both conserved end residues are part of each CDR3. Fields, in order: V gene, D gene, J gene, clone size, CDR3 protein, CDR3 DNA. D genes are given only for firm matches. Clone size is given for some rows only: seen once, a few or many times, or a class if the clone is expanded.

TRBV6-1	TRBD1	TRBJ1-2	.	CASRRGGTGNYGYTF	TGTGCCAGCAGAAGGGGGGGGACAGGGAACTATGGCTACACCTTC
TRBV15	TRBD1	TRBJ1-2	.	CATSADRGPNGYTF	TGTGCCACCAGCGCCGACAGGGGGCCAAATGGCTACACCTTC
TRBV7-9	TRBD2	TRBJ2-3	.	CASSLARGLAGSTDTQYF	TGTGCCAGCAGCTTAGCGCGAGGACTAGCGGGGAGCACAGATACGCAGTATTTT
TRBV19	TRBD2	TRBJ2-2	.	CASRPGLANTGELFF	TGTGCCAGTAGACCGGGACTAGCGAACACCGGGGAGCTGTTTTTT
TRBV9	TRBD2	TRBJ2-1	.	CASSITSGEQFF	TGTGCCAGCAGCATAACTAGCGGCGAGCAGTTCTTC
TRBV19	TRBD1	TRBJ1-5	.	CASNKQGAKASNQPQHF	TGTGCCAGCAATAAACAGGGGGCGAAAGCCAGCAATCAGCCCCAGCATTTT
TRBV10-1	TRBD2	TRBJ2-7	.	CASSAKSGRARYEQYF	TGCGCCAGCAGTGCGAAGAGCGGGAGGGCCCGCTACGAGCAGTACTTC
TRBV4-1	TRBD2	TRBJ2-1	.	CASSHLAGAYNEQFF	TGCGCCAGCAGCCATCTAGCGGGGGCCTACAATGAGCAGTTCTTC
TRBV5-1	TRBD1	TRBJ2-2	.	CASSLNRGNTGELFF	TGCGCCAGCTCCCTAAACAGGGGGAACACCGGGGAGCTGTTTTTT
TRBV27	.	TRBJ2-7	.	CASSSVTDQGGHYEQYF	TGTGCCAGCAGTTCGGTTACGGATCAGGGGGGCCACTACGAGCAGTACTTC
TRBV19	.	TRBJ1-2	.	CASSIDRLRDYTNIYGYTF	TGTGCCAGTAGTATTGATCGGCTGCGGGATTACACTAACATCTATGGCTACACCTTC
TRBV27	TRBD1	TRBJ2-2	.	CASSSQDRKTGELFF	TGTGCCAGCAGTTCCCAGGACAGGAAGACCGGGGAGCTGTTTTTT
TRBV14	.	TRBJ2-7	.	CASSQGPIVAALYEQYF	TGTGCCAGCAGCCAAGGGCCGATCGTAGCGGCCCTCTACGAGCAGTACTTC
TRBV6-4	.	TRBJ2-6	few	CASSDRAGANVLTF	TGTGCCAGCAGTGACCGCGCTGGGGCCAACGTCCTGACTTTC
TRBV25-1	.	TRBJ1-1	.	CASSYEGGTEAFF	TGTGCCAGCTCGTACGAGGGCGGCACTGAAGCTTTCTTT
TRBV7-9	TRBD2	TRBJ2-2	.	CAIGTSGSSGTGELFF	TGTGCCATAGGGACTAGCGGGAGCTCCGGTACCGGGGAGCTGTTTTTT
TRBV27	.	TRBJ1-2	.	CASSLGGYPYGYTF	TGTGCCAGCAGTTTAGGGGGCTACCCATATGGCTACACCTTC
TRBV29-1	.	TRBJ2-7	.	CSVELIGGQAVWW	TGCAGCGTTGAATTAATAGGGGGTCAAGCCGTCTGGTGG
TRBV2	.	TRBJ2-3	.	CASFWAAQGRGNRTDTQYF	TGTGCCAGTTTTTGGGCCGCACAGGGAAGGGGCAATAGGACAGATACGCAGTATTTT
TRBV9	TRBD1	TRBJ1-1	once	CASGVAGTGVVGTEAFF	TGTGCCAGCGGCGTAGCCGGGACAGGGGTTGTGGGCACTGAAGCTTTCTTT
TRBV7-3	TRBD2	TRBJ2-1	.	CASSPASGRVTEQFF	TGTGCCAGCAGCCCGGCTAGCGGGAGGGTAACTGAGCAGTTCTTC
TRBV9	TRBD1	TRBJ2-2	.	CASSVAFGTGNTGELFF	TGTGCCAGCAGCGTAGCATTCGGGACAGGAAACACCGGGGAGCTGTTTTTT
TRBV25-1	TRBD1	TRBJ1-6	.	CASSAPTGDNSPLHF	TGTGCCAGCAGTGCGCCGACAGGGGACAATTCACCCCTCCACTTT
TRBV7-2	TRBD1	TRBJ1-6	.	CASSVRQGNSPLHF	TGTGCCAGCAGCGTTCGACAGGGGAATTCACCCCTCCACTTT
TRBV2	TRBD2	TRBJ2-1	.	CASRKTGTSGYNEQFF	TGTGCCAGCAGGAAAACCGGGACTAGCGGATACAATGAGCAGTTCTTC
TRBV30	.	TRBJ2-7	few	CAWSGFSRAEQYF	TGTGCCTGGAGTGGCTTCTCGAGGGCCGAGCAGTACTTC
TRBV7-9	.	TRBJ1-4	.	CAGTAATNEKLFF	TGTGCCGGTACAGCCGCAACTAATGAAAAACTGTTTTTT